A single sample is the source of the 19 T cell receptor beta chains below, sequenced in a study of technical replicates of blood from four donors. TCRdb's table, derived via immunoSEQ multiplex PCR, lists solely in-frame clones and lacks some. The repertoire holds 98,000 or so clones, with 90% to 97% as singletons. Sequenced material: T cells isolated from PBMCs. These receptor sequences come from a human donor in good health.

This clone occurred once. The chain employs TRBV28 and TRBJ1-2, with D unresolved. From germline, CDR1 is MDHEN and CDR2 SYDVKM. The CDR3 has 12 residues. V shed 6 bases and J shed 4 bases, with 9 bases lying between them. The CDR3 nucleotides are TGTGCCAGCAGCGAGAGGAGCTATGGCTACACCTTC. This gives the protein CASSERSYGYTF.

The chain joins TRBV27 to TRBJ2-1; 8 bases line up with TRBD1. J was trimmed by 7 bases and V by 5 bases; bases with no gene match: 7. Germline V gene data show CDR1 as MNHEY and CDR2 as SMNVEV (reference sequence). The CDR3 spans 14 residues. DNA for the CDR3: TGTGCCAGCAGTCAGCCAGGGGGCTTGAATGAGCAGTTCTTC. The encoded protein is CASSQPGGLNEQFF.

The J gene is TRBJ2-5, the V gene TRBV2, with 9 bases aligning to TRBD1. The J segment lost 5 bases and the V segment lost 6 bases, leaving 4 bases of the junction unmatched. Looked up from germline, CDR1 is SNHLY and CDR2 is FYNNEI. The CDR3 sequence is 13 residues long. CDR3 sequence reads: CASSGTGRETQYF. CDR3 DNA: TGTGCCAGCAGCGGGACAGGGAGGGAGACCCAGTACTTC.

The rearrangement links TRBV7-8 to TRBJ1-2, with D perhaps matching TRBD1 (5 bases). The germline V gene encodes CDR1 SGHVS and CDR2 FQNEAQ. V shed 5 bases and J shed 6 bases, with 7 bases lying between them. The length of the CDR3 is 11 residues. The CDR3 reads CASSRGDGYTF. The CDR3 DNA sequence: TGTGCCAGCAGCCGGGGGGATGGCTACACCTTC.

The chain uses TRBV5-1 and TRBJ2-2; 8 bases fit TRBD1. This CDR3 spans 15 amino acids. The germline CDR1 and CDR2 sequences are SGHRS and YFSETQ. V trimming: 4 bases; J trimming: 4 bases; junction bases outside the gene matches: 6. CDR3 amino acids: CASSRTGPSTGELFF. The CDR3 nucleotides read TGCGCCAGCAGCCGGACAGGGCCGAGCACCGGGGAGCTGTTTTTT.

J is TRBJ1-5 and V is TRBV9, with a weak D call TRBD1 (6 bases). Trimming left V 4 bases short and J 0 bases short, with 11 bases between. Germline loops: CDR1 SGDLS, CDR2 YYNGEE. The CDR3 totals 15 residues. In DNA form, the CDR3 reads TGTGCCAGCAGCCCTAGAGGGGGTAGCAATCAGCCCCAGCATTTT. Translating gives CASSPRGGSNQPQHF.

V usage is TRBV6-5 and J usage is TRBJ1-1; 10 bases align to TRBD1. The germline CDR1 and CDR2 sequences are MNHEY and SVGAGI. Trimming cost V 1 base and J 4 bases; bases outside gene matches: 0. CDR3 size: 14 residues. CDR3 in amino acids: CASSYWTGGTEAFF. CDR3 nucleotides: TGTGCCAGCAGTTACTGGACAGGGGGCACTGAAGCTTTCTTT.

A single count supports this clone. The V gene is TRBV25-1, the J gene TRBJ2-5, with D tentatively TRBD2 (6 bases). Germline V CDR1 and CDR2: MGHDK, SYGVNS. The V end was cut by 3 bases, the J end by 4 bases, with 21 bases between. The CDR3 is 17 amino acids. The CDR3 sequence is CASSDPRGYWFGETQYF. The CDR3 nucleotides are TGTGCCAGCAGTGATCCCCGGGGGTATTGGTTTGGAGAGACCCAGTACTTC.

The chain joins TRBV28 to TRBJ1-3, with 9 bases aligning to TRBD1. Germline V lookup: CDR1 MDHEN, CDR2 SYDVKM. The CDR3 consists of 15 residues. V trimming: 5 bases; J trimming: 4 bases; junction bases outside the gene matches: 6. CDR3 DNA sequence: TGTGCCAGCAGTACACCCGGGACAGGGGGAAACACCATATATTTT. Amino acid sequence: CASSTPGTGGNTIYF.

This clone showed up just once. This chain joins TRBV28 and TRBJ2-3, with no clear D. CDR3 length: 14 residues. Germline assignment: CDR1 MDHEN and CDR2 SYDVKM. The V gene lost 3 bases and the J gene lost 2 bases, with 9 bases spanning the gap. The CDR3 reads CASSLALTTDTQYF. Written as DNA, the CDR3 is TGTGCCAGCAGTTTGGCCCTTACCACAGATACGCAGTATTTT.

J is TRBJ1-5 and V is TRBV5-6; D is undetermined. Germline values: CDR1 SGHDT, CDR2 YYEEEE. Trimming took 4 bases from V and 7 from J, leaving 12 bases between them. CDR3 size: 13 residues. The chain's CDR3 is CASSPRFGQPQHF. The CDR3 region has the DNA TGTGCCAGCAGCCCCCGTTTCGGGCAGCCCCAGCATTTT.

This sequence joins TRBV6-5 and TRBJ1-4; no firm D call. Trimming pared 0 bases from V and 0 bases from J, leaving 8 bases between. This CDR3 spans 16 amino acids. From germline, CDR1 is MNHEY and CDR2 SVGAGI. The CDR3 sequence: CASSYSMATTNEKLFF. The CDR3, as DNA: TGTGCCAGCAGTTACTCGATGGCCACAACTAATGAAAAACTGTTTTTT.

This clone was found a few times. The J gene is TRBJ1-5, the V gene TRBV28; no clear D. This CDR3 has 13 residues. The V gene lost 3 bases and the J gene lost 4 bases, with 7 bases spanning the gap. From germline, CDR1 is MDHEN and CDR2 SYDVKM. The CDR3 spells CASSFGRNQPQHF. The CDR3, as DNA: TGTGCCAGCAGTTTCGGGAGGAATCAGCCCCAGCATTTT.

V is TRBV19 and J is TRBJ2-2; 10 nucleotides line up with TRBD1. This CDR3 contains 17 residues. The V segment lost 10 bases and the J segment 4 bases; nucleotides outside the gene matches: 15. Germline V gene sequence: CDR1 LNHDA, CDR2 SQIVND (reference sequence). CDR3 coding DNA: TGTGCCACCTCGTTCCGTTCCGGGACAGGGGTCACCGGGGAGCTGTTTTTT. As protein: CATSFRSGTGVTGELFF. Looking up the rest from reference TRBV19 and TRBJ2-2 gives the full variable domain: DGGITQSPKYLFRKEGQNVTLSCEQNLNHDAMYWYRQDPGQGLRLIYYSQIVNDFQKGDIAEGYSVSREKKESFPLTVTSAQKNPTAFYLCATSFRSGTGVTGELFFGEGSRLTVL.

The CDR3 is CASSPRTSSSYEQYF. The DNA for the CDR3 is TGTGCCAGCAGCCCGCGGACTTCTAGCTCCTACGAGCAGTACTTC. The chain combines TRBV5-4 with TRBJ2-7; tentatively, D is TRBD2 (5 bases). Germline CDR1 SGHNT, CDR2 YYREEE (reference sequence). V was clipped by 4 bases and J by 0 bases, with 14 bases between them. This CDR3 is 15 amino acids long.

V and J are TRBV2 and TRBJ1-6, with a weak D call TRBD1 (6 bases). This CDR3 spans 15 amino acids. Between the trimmed V and J ends, which lost 9 bases and 5 bases, there was a span of 17 bases. The V gene's germline CDR1 is SNHLY and CDR2 FYNNEI. The CDR3 DNA is TGTGCCAGAAGTAGCCGGGACACCCATAATTCACCCCTCCACTTT. Its protein is CARSSRDTHNSPLHF.

V and J are TRBV2 and TRBJ2-1; D remains unclear. V was cut by 7 bases and J by 9 bases, with 7 bases left in between. CDR1 and CDR2 from the germline V gene are SNHLY and FYNNEI. CDR3 length: 10 residues. The CDR3 is CASIESEQFF. The CDR3 DNA reads as TGTGCCAGCATAGAGAGTGAGCAGTTCTTC.

The chain carries TRBV28 and TRBJ2-7; 8 bases fit TRBD1. In germline, CDR1 is MDHEN, CDR2 SYDVKM. V lost 8 bases to trimming and J lost 2 bases; unmatched junction nucleotides: 14. This CDR3 region has 16 residues. The CDR3 spells CASGSHGTGYAYEQYF. The CDR3 DNA follows: TGTGCCAGCGGGTCCCATGGGACAGGTTACGCCTACGAGCAGTACTTC. Full variable domain (rest looked up from reference TRBV28 and TRBJ2-7): DVKVTQSSRYLVKRTGEKVFLECVQDMDHENMFWYRQDPGLGLRLIYFSYDVKMKEKGDIPEGYSVSREKKERFSLILESASTNQTSMYLCASGSHGTGYAYEQYFGPGTRLTVT.

The rearrangement uses TRBV6-5 and TRBJ1-1; no definite D call. V was trimmed by 2 bases and J by 2 bases, leaving 12 bases between them. The CDR3 runs 15 residues. Germline CDR1 reads MNHEY; CDR2 reads SVGAGI. This chain's CDR3 is CASSYGRSGNTEAFF. The CDR3 DNA reads as TGTGCCAGCAGTTACGGCAGGTCCGGTAACACTGAAGCTTTCTTT.